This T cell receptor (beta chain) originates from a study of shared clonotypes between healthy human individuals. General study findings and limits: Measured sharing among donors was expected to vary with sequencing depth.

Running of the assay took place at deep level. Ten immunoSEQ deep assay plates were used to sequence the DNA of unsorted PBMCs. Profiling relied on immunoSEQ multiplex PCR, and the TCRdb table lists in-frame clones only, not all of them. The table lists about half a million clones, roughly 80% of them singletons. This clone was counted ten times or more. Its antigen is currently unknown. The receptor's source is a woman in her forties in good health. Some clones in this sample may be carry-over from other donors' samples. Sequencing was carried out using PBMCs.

CDR3 in amino acids: CASSVAATSGSGTQYF. The CDR3 DNA is TGTGCCAGCAGCGTAGCAGCGACTAGCGGGAGCGGTACGCAGTATTTT. V usage is TRBV9 and J usage is TRBJ2-3; TRBD2 matches at 12 bases. J was trimmed by 8 bases and V by 0 bases; bases with no gene match: 7. This CDR3 is built from 16 residues. Germline-derived CDR1 and CDR2 are SGDLS and YYNGEE.